This T cell receptor beta chain came from a study of long-term antiretroviral therapy in people with HIV. Runs used v3.0 of the immunoSEQ assay and were done at survey level. Here immunoSEQ multiplex PCR was the method, and the copy in TCRdb shows in-frame clones only, minus some. The sample carries tens of thousands of clones, 85% to 95% recorded once. The V end was cut by 4 bases, the J end by 0 bases, with 12 bases between. The germline V gene has CDR1 SGHKS and CDR2 YYEKEE (reference sequence). The CDR3 loop spans 15 amino acids. The chain uses TRBV5-5 and TRBJ2-3; D is unresolved. The sequencing here drew on unsorted PBMCs, taken 5.3 years after starting antiretroviral therapy. The TCR comes from a man aged 45-60 years with HIV. This CDR3 reads CASSAPVDSTDTQYF. CDR3 nucleotides: TGTGCCAGCAGCGCCCCAGTAGACAGCACAGATACGCAGTATTTT.